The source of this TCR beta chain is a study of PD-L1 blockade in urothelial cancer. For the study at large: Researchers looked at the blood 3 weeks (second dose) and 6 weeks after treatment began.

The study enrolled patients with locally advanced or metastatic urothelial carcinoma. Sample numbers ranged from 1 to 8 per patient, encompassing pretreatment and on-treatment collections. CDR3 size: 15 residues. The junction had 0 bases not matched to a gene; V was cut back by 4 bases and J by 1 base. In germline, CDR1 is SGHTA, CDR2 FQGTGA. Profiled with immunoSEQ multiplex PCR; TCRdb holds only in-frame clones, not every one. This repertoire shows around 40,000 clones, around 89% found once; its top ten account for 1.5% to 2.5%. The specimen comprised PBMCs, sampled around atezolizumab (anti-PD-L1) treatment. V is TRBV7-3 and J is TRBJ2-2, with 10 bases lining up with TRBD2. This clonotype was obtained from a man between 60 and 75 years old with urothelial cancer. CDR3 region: CASSWTSGNTGELFF. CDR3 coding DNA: TGTGCCAGCAGCTGGACTAGCGGGAACACCGGGGAGCTGTTTTTT.